What follows describes a single TCR beta chain. Its antigen is undetermined. Only in-frame clones appear in the TCRdb table, and some are missing; sequencing was by immunoSEQ multiplex PCR. The table lists some 6,000 clones, more than 75% of them singletons. V was pared by 5 bases and J by 0 bases, with 5 bases of the junction left unmatched. CDR1 and CDR2 (germline): SGHTA, FQGNSA. This CDR3 has 15 amino acids. This sample was included in a study of T cell clones after liver transplantation. Broader study findings: Rather than being deleted, graft donor-reactive T cells may have moved into the graft. Donor-reactive sequences fell more than third party-reactive ones, suggesting partial deletion.

The clonotype comes from a human patient who received a liver transplant. The graft donor may be the source of some T cells. V gene TRBV7-2 combines with J gene TRBJ2-5; TRBD2 matches 8 bases. Specimen: CD8+ T cells from blood, collected around 42 months after liver transplant. CDR3 coding DNA: TGTGCCAGCAGCCATGGGACTAGAAACCAAGAGACCCAGTACTTC. Residues: CASSHGTRNQETQYF.